This is a list of T cell receptor beta chains from one sample in a study of CD8 T cells in Susac syndrome. TCRdb itself ran the immunoSEQ multiplex PCR reads through MiXCR, one entry per CDR3 protein. The repertoire holds more than 150,000 distinct CDR3 sequences, with around 94% as singletons. The sequenced sample was CD4+ T cells from PBMCs. The source is a human donor in good health. Both conserved end residues are part of each CDR3. D genes are given only for firm matches. Clone size is not always given. Where it is, it says once, few, many or a class for expanded clones.

J,D,size,V,CDR3,DNA
TRBJ2-7,TRBD2,NA,TRBV5-1,CASSDGLAGEYEQYF,TGCGCCAGCAGCGATGGACTAGCGGGAGAATACGAGCAGTACTTC
TRBJ2-1,NA,NA,TRBV5-1,CASSTSSGSYNEQFF,TGCGCCAGCAGCACTAGTTCGGGCTCCTACAATGAGCAGTTCTTC
TRBJ2-7,TRBD2,NA,TRBV5-4,CASSQTSEHEQYF,TGTGCCAGCAGCCAGACTAGCGAGCACGAGCAGTACTTC
TRBJ2-1,TRBD2,NA,TRBV3-1,CASSQRGLAGAAYNEQFF,TGTGCCAGCAGCCAGAGGGGACTAGCGGGCGCCGCCTACAATGAGCAGTTCTTC
TRBJ2-5,TRBD2,NA,TRBV11-2,CASSLDFARGAQETQYF,TGTGCCAGCAGCTTAGATTTTGCGCGGGGGGCCCAAGAGACCCAGTACTTC
TRBJ2-6,NA,NA,TRBV3-1,CASSQDWHSGANVLTF,TGTGCCAGCAGCCAAGATTGGCACTCTGGGGCCAACGTCCTGACTTTC
TRBJ2-3,NA,NA,TRBV20-1,CSASPASGADTQYF,TGCAGTGCTAGTCCCGCCTCGGGCGCAGATACGCAGTATTTT
TRBJ1-2,TRBD1,once,TRBV5-6,CASSLRQGSYGYTF,TGTGCCAGCAGCTTAAGACAGGGGAGCTATGGCTACACCTTC
TRBJ2-5,NA,NA,TRBV20-1,CSARDTVQEMTQYF,TGCAGTGCTAGAGACACAGTCCAAGAGATGACCCAGTACTTC
TRBJ2-2,NA,NA,TRBV9,CASSGGNTGELFF,TGTGCCAGCAGCGGTGGGAACACCGGGGAGCTGTTTTTT
TRBJ2-1,NA,NA,TRBV30,CAWSAGAYEQFF,TGTGCCTGGAGTGCCGGGGCTTATGAGCAGTTCTTC
TRBJ1-2,NA,NA,TRBV4-2,CASSQPGNYGYTF,TGTGCCAGCAGCCAGCCTGGTAACTATGGCTACACCTTC
TRBJ1-3,TRBD1,NA,TRBV5-4,CASSRQSTGGSGNTIYF,TGTGCCAGCAGCCGACAATCGACAGGGGGCTCTGGAAACACCATATATTTT
TRBJ2-3,TRBD2,NA,TRBV7-7,CASSLSGTATDTQYF,TGTGCTAGCAGCTTGAGCGGGACGGCCACAGATACGCAGTATTTT
TRBJ2-5,NA,NA,TRBV30,CAWSVQAPGETQYF,TGTGCCTGGAGTGTACAGGCCCCAGGGGAGACCCAGTACTTC
TRBJ1-5,NA,NA,TRBV20-1,CSAHRGGANQPQHF,TGCAGTGCCCATAGGGGGGGAGCCAATCAGCCCCAGCATTTT
TRBJ1-1,NA,NA,TRBV29-1,CSVVGRPPEAFF,TGCAGCGTTGTCGGCAGGCCCCCTGAAGCTTTCTTT
TRBJ2-7,NA,NA,TRBV29-1,CSAATTDLYEQYF,TGCAGCGCTGCTACGACAGATTTATACGAGCAGTACTTC
TRBJ2-1,NA,NA,TRBV3-1,CASSLSSSYNEQFF,TGTGCCAGCAGCCTTTCGAGCTCCTACAATGAGCAGTTCTTC
TRBJ1-2,NA,NA,TRBV2,CASSESQGRYGYTF,TGTGCCAGCAGTGAGAGCCAAGGACGCTATGGCTACACCTTC
TRBJ2-7,NA,NA,TRBV28,CASSLPSLEQYF,TGTGCCAGCAGTTTACCTAGCCTCGAGCAGTACTTC
TRBJ2-5,TRBD2,once,TRBV5-1,CASSVTSGETQYF,TGCGCCAGCAGCGTCACTAGCGGGGAGACCCAGTACTTC
TRBJ2-7,TRBD2,NA,TRBV20-1,CSASTRGGSYEQYF,TGCAGTGCTAGTACTCGCGGGGGCTCCTACGAGCAGTACTTC
TRBJ2-7,NA,NA,TRBV14,CASSPLGDRYEQYF,TGTGCCAGCAGCCCCCTGGGGGACCGCTACGAGCAGTACTTC
TRBJ2-1,NA,once,TRBV9,CASSVDVGGYNEQFF,TGTGCCAGCAGCGTAGACGTGGGGGGCTACAATGAGCAGTTCTTC
TRBJ2-6,NA,NA,TRBV5-1,CASSSAAGANVLTF,TGCGCCAGCAGTTCAGCCGCCGGGGCCAACGTCCTGACTTTC
TRBJ2-5,NA,NA,TRBV20-1,CSASPDGTKETQYF,TGCAGTGCTTCACCCGACGGAACAAAAGAGACCCAGTACTTC
TRBJ2-5,TRBD2,NA,TRBV12-3/TRBV12-4,CASSSGNLRTSTQETQYF,TGTGCCAGCAGTTCAGGAAATCTCCGGACTAGCACCCAAGAGACCCAGTACTTC
TRBJ2-5,TRBD2,NA,TRBV20-1,CSATSGGALETQYF,TGCAGTGCTACTAGCGGGGGGGCCTTAGAGACCCAGTACTTC
TRBJ2-3,TRBD2,once,TRBV4-3,CASSQDRGSGGTDTQYF,TGCGCCAGCAGCCAAGATAGGGGAAGCGGGGGCACAGATACGCAGTATTTT
TRBJ1-6,TRBD1,NA,TRBV7-8,CASSLTGGIQGSPLHF,TGTGCCAGCAGCTTAACAGGGGGTATCCAGGGATCACCCCTCCACTTT
TRBJ2-5,NA,once,TRBV20-1,CSALRDSTPGETQYF,TGCAGTGCTCTCCGGGACTCGACCCCCGGGGAGACCCAGTACTTC
TRBJ1-6,TRBD1,NA,TRBV12-3/TRBV12-4,CASSLGGQVNSPLHF,TGTGCCAGCAGTTTGGGGGGACAGGTAAATTCACCCCTCCACTTT
TRBJ2-2,NA,once,TRBV4-2,CASSQDSELFF,TGTGCCAGCAGCCAAGACTCCGAGCTGTTTTTT
TRBJ2-2,NA,NA,TRBV23-1,CATLSSPGHNTGELFF,TGCGCCACTCTTTCCTCTCCGGGACATAACACCGGGGAGCTGTTTTTT
TRBJ2-1,TRBD1,NA,TRBV10-3,CAIRMDRGAYNEQFF,TGTGCCATCAGGATGGACAGGGGCGCCTACAATGAGCAGTTCTTC
TRBJ2-1,NA,NA,TRBV24-1,CATSAGGNSYNEQFF,TGTGCCACCAGTGCGGGGGGCAACTCCTACAATGAGCAGTTCTTC
TRBJ2-5,NA,NA,TRBV24-1,CATSDSPQETQYF,TGTGCCACCAGTGACTCCCCACAAGAGACCCAGTACTTC
TRBJ2-3,NA,once,TRBV29-1,CSGITGTGGDTQYF,TGCAGCGGCATAACGGGCACCGGGGGAGATACGCAGTATTTT
TRBJ2-2,NA,NA,TRBV5-1,CASKLEVASRELFF,TGCGCCAGCAAATTGGAGGTAGCAAGTCGGGAGCTGTTTTTT